Sequencing of this T cell receptor beta chain was carried out in a study of CD8+ T cells in alopecia areata. This CDR3 region has 12 residues. Trimming at V came to 5 bases and at J to 10 bases, leaving 4 bases not matched to a gene. CDR1 MNHEY and CDR2 SVGAGI come from the germline V gene. This clone occurred a few times. cDNA prepared by RNA extraction and subsequent reverse transcription served as the template for sequencing. The data were produced by immunoSEQ multiplex PCR, yet TCRdb's version contains in-frame clones alone and is incomplete. The sample carries about 210,000 clones, 64% recorded once. Treatment denoted: oral pan-JAK inhibitor, 5-10 mg twice daily.

Here the sequenced sample was CD4+ T cells sorted from blood, taken at week 4, from a patient treated with tofacitinib. This chain connects TRBV6-5 to TRBJ1-4; 7 bases are shared with TRBD1. This TCR was recovered from a human donor with alopecia areata. CDR3 bases: TGTGCCAGCAGTACCCGGACAGGAAAACTGTTTTTT. This encodes CASSTRTGKLFF.